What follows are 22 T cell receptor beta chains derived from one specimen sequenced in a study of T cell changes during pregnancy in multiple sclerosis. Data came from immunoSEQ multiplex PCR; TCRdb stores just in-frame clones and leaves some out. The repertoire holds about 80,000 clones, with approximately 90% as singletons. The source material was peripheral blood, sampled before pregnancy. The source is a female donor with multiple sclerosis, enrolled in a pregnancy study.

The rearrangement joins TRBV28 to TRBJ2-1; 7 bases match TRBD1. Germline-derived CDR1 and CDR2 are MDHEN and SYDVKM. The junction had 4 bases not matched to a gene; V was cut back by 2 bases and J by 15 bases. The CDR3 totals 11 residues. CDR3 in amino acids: CASSLRGQRFF. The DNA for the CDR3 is TGTGCCAGCAGTTTAAGGGGGCAAAGGTTCTTC. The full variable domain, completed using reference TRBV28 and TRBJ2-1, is DVKVTQSSRYLVKRTGEKVFLECVQDMDHENMFWYRQDPGLGLRLIYFSYDVKMKEKGDIPEGYSVSREKKERFSLILESASTNQTSMYLCASSLRGQRFFGPGTRLTVL.

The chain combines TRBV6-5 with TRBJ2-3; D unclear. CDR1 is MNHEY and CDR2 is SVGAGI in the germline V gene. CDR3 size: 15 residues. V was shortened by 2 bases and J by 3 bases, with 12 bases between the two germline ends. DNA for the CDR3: TGTGCCAGCAGTTACCGCCCCCCTAATACAGATACGCAGTATTTT. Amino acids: CASSYRPPNTDTQYF.

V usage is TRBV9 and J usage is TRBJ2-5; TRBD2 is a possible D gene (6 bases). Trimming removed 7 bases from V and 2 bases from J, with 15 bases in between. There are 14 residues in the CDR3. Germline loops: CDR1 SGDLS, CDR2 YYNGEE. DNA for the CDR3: TGTGCCAGCTTTTCCGGGGGAGAACAAGAGACCCAGTACTTC. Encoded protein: CASFSGGEQETQYF.

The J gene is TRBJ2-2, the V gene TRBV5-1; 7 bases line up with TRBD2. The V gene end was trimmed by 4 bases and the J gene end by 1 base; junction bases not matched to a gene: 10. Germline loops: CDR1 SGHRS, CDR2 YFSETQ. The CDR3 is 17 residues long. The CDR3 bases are TGCGCCAGCAGCCCTAGGTCGCGGGGGAGGAACACCGGGGAGCTGTTTTTT. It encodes CASSPRSRGRNTGELFF.

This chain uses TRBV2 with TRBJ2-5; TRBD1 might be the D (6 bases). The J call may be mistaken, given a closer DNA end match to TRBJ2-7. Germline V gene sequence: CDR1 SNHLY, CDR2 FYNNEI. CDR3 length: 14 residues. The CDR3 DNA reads TGTGCCAGCAGTGAATTAGGGGGATCCTACGAGCAGTACTTC. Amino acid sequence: CASSELGGSYEQYF.

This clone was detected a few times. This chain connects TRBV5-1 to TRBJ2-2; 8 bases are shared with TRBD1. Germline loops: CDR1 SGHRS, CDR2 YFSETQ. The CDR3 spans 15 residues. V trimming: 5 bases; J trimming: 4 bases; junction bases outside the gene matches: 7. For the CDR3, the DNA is TGCGCCAGCAGGCCCCAGGGGGCGGGCACCGGGGAGCTGTTTTTT. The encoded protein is CASRPQGAGTGELFF.

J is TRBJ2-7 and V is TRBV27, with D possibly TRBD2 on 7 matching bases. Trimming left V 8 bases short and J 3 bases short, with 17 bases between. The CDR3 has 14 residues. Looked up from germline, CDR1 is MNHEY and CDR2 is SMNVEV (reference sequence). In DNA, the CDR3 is TGTGCCAGCCGATGGGGGGGGGCCAACTACGAGCAGTACTTC. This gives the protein CASRWGGANYEQYF.

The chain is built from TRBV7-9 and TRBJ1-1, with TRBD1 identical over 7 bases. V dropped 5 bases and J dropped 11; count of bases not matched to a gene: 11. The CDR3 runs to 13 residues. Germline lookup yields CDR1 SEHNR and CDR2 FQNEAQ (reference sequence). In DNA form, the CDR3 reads TGTGCCAGCAGCCTACAGGGGTGGCCTGCGGCTTTCTTT. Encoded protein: CASSLQGWPAAFF.

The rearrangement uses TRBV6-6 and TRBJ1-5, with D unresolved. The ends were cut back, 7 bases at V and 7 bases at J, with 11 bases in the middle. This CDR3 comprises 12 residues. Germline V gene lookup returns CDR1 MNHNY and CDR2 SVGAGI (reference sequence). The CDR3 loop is CASTRQSQPQHF. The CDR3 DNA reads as TGTGCCAGCACGCGGCAGTCCCAGCCCCAGCATTTT.

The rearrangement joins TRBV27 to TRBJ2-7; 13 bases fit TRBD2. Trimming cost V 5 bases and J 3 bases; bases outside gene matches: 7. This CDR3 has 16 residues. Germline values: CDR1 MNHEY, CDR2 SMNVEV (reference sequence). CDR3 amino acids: CASSTQTSGGDYEQYF. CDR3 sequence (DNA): TGTGCCAGCAGTACGCAAACTAGCGGGGGGGACTACGAGCAGTACTTC.

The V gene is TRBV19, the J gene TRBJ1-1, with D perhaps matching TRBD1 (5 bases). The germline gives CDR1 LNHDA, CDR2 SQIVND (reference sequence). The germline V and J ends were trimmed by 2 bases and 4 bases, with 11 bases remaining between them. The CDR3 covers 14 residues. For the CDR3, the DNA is TGTGCCAGTAGTATAAGGGGAAGGGTCACTGAAGCTTTCTTT. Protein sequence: CASSIRGRVTEAFF.

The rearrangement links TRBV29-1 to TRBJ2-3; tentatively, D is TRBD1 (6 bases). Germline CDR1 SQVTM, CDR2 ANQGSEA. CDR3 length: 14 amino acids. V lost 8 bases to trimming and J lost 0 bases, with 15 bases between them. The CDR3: CSIGEGGSTDTQYF. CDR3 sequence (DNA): TGCAGCATAGGGGAAGGGGGTAGCACAGATACGCAGTATTTT.

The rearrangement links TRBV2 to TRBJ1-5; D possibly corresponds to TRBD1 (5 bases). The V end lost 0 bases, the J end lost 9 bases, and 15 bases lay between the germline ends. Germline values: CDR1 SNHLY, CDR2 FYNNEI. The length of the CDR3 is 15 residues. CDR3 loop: CASSEAQWRGGPQHF. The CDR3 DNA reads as TGTGCCAGCAGTGAAGCGCAGTGGAGGGGAGGGCCCCAGCATTTT.

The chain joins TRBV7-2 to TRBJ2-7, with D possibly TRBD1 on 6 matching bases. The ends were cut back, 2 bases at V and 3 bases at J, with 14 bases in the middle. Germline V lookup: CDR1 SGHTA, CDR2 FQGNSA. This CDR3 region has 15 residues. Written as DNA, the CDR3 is TGTGCCAGCAGCTTAACGGGACAACCCGACTACGAGCAGTACTTC. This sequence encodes CASSLTGQPDYEQYF.

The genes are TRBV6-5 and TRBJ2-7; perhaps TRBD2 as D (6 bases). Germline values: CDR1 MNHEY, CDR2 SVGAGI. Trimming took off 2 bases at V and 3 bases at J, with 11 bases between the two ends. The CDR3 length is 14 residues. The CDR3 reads CASSYGDWNYEQYF. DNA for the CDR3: TGTGCCAGCAGTTACGGGGACTGGAACTACGAGCAGTACTTC.

The DNA for the CDR3 is TGTGCCAGCAGCTTTTGGACAGGGAACAATGAGCAGTTCTTC. It translates to CASSFWTGNNEQFF. The V call is TRBV7-2, the J call TRBJ2-1, with TRBD1 matching over 8 bases. CDR1 SGHTA and CDR2 FQGNSA come from the germline V gene. V dropped 3 bases and J dropped 5; count of bases not matched to a gene: 3. The CDR3 consists of 14 residues.

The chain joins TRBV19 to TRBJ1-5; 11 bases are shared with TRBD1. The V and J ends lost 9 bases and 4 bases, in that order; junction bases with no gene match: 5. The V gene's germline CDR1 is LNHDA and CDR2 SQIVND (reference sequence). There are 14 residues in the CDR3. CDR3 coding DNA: TGTGCCAGCCGTGGGACAGGGGGAAATCAGCCCCAGCATTTT. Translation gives CASRGTGGNQPQHF.

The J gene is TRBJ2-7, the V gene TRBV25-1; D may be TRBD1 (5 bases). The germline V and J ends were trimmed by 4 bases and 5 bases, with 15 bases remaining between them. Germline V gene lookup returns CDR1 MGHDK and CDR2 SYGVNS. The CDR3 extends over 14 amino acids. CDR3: CASSGPRGRNEQYF. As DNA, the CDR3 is TGTGCCAGCAGTGGGCCTAGGGGAAGGAACGAGCAGTACTTC.

The CDR3 is CASTRDSNNYGYTF. The CDR3 DNA sequence: TGCGCCAGCACAAGGGACAGCAATAACTATGGCTACACCTTC. V gene TRBV5-1 combines with J gene TRBJ1-2; 7 bases are a match to TRBD1. This CDR3 is built from 14 residues. Germline loops: CDR1 SGHRS, CDR2 YFSETQ. The ends lost 6 bases at V and 1 base at J; junction bases unmatched: 6.

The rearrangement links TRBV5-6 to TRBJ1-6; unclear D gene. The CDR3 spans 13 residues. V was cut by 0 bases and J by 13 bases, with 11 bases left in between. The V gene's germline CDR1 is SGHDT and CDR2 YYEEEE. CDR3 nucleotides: TGTGCCAGCAGCTTGGCTAGTGGTGGTCCCCTCCACTTT. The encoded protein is CASSLASGGPLHF.

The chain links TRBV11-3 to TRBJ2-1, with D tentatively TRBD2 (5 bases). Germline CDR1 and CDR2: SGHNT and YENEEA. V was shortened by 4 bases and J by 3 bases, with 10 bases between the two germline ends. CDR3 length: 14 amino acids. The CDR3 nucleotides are TGTGCCAGCAGCTCTAGCCGGGGCTACAATGAGCAGTTCTTC. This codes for CASSSSRGYNEQFF.

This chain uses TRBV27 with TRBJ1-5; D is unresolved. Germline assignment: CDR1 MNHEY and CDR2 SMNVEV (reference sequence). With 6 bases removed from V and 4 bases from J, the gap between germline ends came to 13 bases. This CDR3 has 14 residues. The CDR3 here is CASRETALNQPQHF. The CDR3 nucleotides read TGTGCCAGCAGGGAGACTGCCTTAAATCAGCCCCAGCATTTT.